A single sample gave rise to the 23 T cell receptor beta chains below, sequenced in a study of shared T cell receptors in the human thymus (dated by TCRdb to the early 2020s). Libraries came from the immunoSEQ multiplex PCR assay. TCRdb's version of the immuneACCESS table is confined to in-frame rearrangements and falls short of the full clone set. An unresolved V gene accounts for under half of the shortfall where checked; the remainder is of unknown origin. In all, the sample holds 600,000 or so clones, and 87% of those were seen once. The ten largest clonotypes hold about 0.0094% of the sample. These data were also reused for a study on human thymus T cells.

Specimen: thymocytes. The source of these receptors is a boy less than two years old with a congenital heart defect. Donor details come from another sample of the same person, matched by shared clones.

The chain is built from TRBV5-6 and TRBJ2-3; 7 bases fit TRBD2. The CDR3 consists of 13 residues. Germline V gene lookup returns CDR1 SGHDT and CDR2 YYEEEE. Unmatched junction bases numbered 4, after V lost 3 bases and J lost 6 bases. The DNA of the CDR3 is TGTGCCAGCAGCTGGGAGGGAACGGATACGCAGTATTTT. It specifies CASSWEGTDTQYF.

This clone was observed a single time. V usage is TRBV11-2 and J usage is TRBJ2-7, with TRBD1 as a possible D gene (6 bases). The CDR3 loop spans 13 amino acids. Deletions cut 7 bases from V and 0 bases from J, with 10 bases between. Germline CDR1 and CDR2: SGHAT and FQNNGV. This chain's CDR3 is CASTTGTSYEQYF. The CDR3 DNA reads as TGTGCCAGCACCACAGGGACCTCCTACGAGCAGTACTTC.

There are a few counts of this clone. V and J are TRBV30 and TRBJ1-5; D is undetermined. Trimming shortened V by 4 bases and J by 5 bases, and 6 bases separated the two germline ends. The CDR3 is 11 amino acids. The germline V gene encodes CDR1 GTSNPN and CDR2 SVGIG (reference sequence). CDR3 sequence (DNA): TGTGCCTGGACCAGGTATCAGCCCCAGCATTTT. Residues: CAWTRYQPQHF.

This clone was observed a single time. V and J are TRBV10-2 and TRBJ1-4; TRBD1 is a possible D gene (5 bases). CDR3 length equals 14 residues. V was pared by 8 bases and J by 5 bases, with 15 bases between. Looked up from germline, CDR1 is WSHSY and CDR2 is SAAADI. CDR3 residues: CASSGGGLNEKLFF. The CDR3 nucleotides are TGCGCCAGCTCCGGGGGGGGTCTAAATGAAAAACTGTTTTTT.

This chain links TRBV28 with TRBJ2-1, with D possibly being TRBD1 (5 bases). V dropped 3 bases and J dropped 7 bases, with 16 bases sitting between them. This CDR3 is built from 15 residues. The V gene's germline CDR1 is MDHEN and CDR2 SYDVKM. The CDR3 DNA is TGTGCCAGCAGTTTTAACGGTCCAGGGTCGAATGAGCAGTTCTTC. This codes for CASSFNGPGSNEQFF.

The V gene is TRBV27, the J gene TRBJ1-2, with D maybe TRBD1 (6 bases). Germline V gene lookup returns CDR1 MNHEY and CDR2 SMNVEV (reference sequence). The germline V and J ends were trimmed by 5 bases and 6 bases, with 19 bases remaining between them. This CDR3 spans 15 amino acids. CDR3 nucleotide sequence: TGTGCCAGCAGTCGTAAGCCGGGACAAGGAAATGGCTACACCTTC. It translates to CASSRKPGQGNGYTF.

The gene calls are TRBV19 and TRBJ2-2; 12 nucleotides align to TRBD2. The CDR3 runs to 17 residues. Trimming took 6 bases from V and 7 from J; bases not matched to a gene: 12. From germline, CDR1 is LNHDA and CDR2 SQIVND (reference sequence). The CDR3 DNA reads TGTGCCAGTAGAGCCGAGACTAGCGGGAGCCCTAGCGGGGAGCTGTTTTTT. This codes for CASRAETSGSPSGELFF.

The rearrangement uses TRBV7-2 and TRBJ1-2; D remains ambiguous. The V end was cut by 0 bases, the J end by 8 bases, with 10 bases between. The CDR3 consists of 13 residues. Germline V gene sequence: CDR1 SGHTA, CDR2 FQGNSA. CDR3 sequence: CASSLAAARGYTF. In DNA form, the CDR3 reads TGTGCCAGCAGCTTAGCTGCGGCGCGCGGCTACACCTTC. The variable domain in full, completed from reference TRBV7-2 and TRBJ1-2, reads GAGVSQSPSNKVTEKGKDVELRCDPISGHTALYWYRQSLGQGLEFLIYFQGNSAPDKSGLPSDRFSAERTGGSVSTLTIQRTQQEDSAVYLCASSLAAARGYTFGSGTRLTVV.

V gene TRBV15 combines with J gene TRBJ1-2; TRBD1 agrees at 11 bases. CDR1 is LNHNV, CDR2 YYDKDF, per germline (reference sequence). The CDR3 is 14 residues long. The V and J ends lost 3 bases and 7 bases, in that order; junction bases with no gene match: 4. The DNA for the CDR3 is TGTGCCACCAGCAGTCGGACAGGGGGCGGTGGCTACACCTTC. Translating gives CATSSRTGGGGYTF.

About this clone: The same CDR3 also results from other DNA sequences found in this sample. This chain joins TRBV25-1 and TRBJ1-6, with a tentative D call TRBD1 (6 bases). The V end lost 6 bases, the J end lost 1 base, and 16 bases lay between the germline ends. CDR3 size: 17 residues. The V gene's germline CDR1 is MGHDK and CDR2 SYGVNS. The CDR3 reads CASSRGGAGSYNSPLHF. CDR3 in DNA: TGTGCCAGCAGCCGGGGGGGGGCAGGATCCTATAATTCACCCCTCCACTTT.

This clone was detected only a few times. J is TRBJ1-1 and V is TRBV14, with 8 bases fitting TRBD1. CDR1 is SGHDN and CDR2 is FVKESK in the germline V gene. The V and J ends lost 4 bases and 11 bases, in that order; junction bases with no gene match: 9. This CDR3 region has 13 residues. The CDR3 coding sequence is TGTGCCAGCAGCCCCCGGGACAGGAGATCGGCTTTCTTT. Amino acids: CASSPRDRRSAFF.

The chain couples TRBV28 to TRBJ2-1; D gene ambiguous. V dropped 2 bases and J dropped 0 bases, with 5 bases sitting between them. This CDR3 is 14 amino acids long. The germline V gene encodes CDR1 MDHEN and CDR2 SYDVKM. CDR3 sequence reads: CASSLIDSYNEQFF. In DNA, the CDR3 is TGTGCCAGCAGTTTAATAGACTCCTACAATGAGCAGTTCTTC.

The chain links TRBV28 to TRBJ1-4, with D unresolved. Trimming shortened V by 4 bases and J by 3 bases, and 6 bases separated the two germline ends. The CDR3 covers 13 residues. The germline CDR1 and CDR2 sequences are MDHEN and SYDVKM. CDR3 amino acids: CASSSPANEKLFF. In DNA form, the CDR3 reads TGTGCCAGCAGTTCCCCGGCTAATGAAAAACTGTTTTTT. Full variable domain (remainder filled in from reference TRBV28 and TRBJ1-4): DVKVTQSSRYLVKRTGEKVFLECVQDMDHENMFWYRQDPGLGLRLIYFSYDVKMKEKGDIPEGYSVSREKKERFSLILESASTNQTSMYLCASSSPANEKLFFGSGTQLSVL.

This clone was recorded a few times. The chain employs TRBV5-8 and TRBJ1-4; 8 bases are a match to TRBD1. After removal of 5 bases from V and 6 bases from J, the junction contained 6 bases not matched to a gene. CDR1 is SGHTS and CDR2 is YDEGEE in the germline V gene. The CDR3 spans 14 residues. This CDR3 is CASRSGQVYEKLFF. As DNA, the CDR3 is TGTGCCAGCAGATCGGGACAGGTATATGAAAAACTGTTTTTT. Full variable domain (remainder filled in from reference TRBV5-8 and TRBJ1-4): EAGVTQSPTHLIKTRGQQATLRCSPISGHTSVYWYQQALGLGLQFLLWYDEGEERNRGNFPPRFSGRQFPNYSSELNVNALELEDSALYLCASRSGQVYEKLFFGSGTQLSVL.

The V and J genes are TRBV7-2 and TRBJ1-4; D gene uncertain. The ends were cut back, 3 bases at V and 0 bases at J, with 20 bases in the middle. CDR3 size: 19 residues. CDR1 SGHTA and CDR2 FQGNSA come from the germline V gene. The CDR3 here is CASSFNGRNGRATNEKLFF. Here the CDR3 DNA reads TGTGCCAGCAGCTTTAATGGGAGGAATGGGCGTGCAACTAATGAAAAACTGTTTTTT.

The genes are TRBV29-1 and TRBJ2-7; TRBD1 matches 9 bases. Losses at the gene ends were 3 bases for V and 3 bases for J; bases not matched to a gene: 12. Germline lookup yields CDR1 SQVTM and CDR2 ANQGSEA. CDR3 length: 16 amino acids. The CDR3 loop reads CSVETVSRDRDYEQYF. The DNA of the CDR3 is TGCAGCGTTGAGACAGTCAGCCGGGACAGGGACTACGAGCAGTACTTC.

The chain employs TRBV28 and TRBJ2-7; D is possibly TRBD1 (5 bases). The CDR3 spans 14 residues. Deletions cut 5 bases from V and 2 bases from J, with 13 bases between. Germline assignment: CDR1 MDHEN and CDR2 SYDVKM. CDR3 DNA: TGTGCCAGCAGTCCGACACAGGTAACCTACGAGCAGTACTTC. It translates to CASSPTQVTYEQYF.

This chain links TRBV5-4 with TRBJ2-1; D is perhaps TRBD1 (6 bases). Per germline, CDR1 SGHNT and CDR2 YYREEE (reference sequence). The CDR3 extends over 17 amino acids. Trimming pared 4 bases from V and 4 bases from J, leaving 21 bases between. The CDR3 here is CASSHDRTAPGYNEQFF. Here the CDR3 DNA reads TGTGCCAGCAGCCACGACCGGACAGCCCCAGGGTACAATGAGCAGTTCTTC.

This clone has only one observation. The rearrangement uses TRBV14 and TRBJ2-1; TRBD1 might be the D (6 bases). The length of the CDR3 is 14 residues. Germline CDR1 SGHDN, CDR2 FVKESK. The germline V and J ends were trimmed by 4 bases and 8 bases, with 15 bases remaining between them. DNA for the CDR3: TGTGCCAGCAGCCCCCTCAGCAGGGGTGATGAGCAGTTCTTC. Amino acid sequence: CASSPLSRGDEQFF.

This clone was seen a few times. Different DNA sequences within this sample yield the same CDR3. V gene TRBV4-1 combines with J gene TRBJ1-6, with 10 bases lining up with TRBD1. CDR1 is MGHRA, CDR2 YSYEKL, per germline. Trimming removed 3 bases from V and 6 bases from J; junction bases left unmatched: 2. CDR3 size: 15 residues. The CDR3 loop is CASSQGQGSNSPLHF. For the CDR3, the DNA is TGCGCCAGCAGCCAGGGACAGGGGAGTAATTCACCCCTCCACTTT.

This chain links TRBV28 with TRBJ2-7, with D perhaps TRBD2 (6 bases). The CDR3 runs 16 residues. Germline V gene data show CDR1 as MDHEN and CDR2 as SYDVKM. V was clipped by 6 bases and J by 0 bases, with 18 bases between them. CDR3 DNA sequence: TGTGCCAGCAGGGCTGAGTTTAGCGGAAACTCCTACGAGCAGTACTTC. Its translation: CASRAEFSGNSYEQYF.

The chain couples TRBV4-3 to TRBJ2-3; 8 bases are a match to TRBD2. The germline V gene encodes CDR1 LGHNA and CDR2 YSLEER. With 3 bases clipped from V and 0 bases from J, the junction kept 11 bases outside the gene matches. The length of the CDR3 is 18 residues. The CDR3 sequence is CASSHGGAGPPSTDTQYF. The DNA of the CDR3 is TGCGCCAGCAGCCACGGGGGGGCCGGTCCCCCTAGCACAGATACGCAGTATTTT.

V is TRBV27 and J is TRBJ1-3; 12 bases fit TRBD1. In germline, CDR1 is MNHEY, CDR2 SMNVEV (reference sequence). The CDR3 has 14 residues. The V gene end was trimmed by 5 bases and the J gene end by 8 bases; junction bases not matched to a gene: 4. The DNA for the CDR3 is TGTGCCAGCAGTCCGGGACAGGGGGCGGACACCATATATTTT. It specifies CASSPGQGADTIYF.